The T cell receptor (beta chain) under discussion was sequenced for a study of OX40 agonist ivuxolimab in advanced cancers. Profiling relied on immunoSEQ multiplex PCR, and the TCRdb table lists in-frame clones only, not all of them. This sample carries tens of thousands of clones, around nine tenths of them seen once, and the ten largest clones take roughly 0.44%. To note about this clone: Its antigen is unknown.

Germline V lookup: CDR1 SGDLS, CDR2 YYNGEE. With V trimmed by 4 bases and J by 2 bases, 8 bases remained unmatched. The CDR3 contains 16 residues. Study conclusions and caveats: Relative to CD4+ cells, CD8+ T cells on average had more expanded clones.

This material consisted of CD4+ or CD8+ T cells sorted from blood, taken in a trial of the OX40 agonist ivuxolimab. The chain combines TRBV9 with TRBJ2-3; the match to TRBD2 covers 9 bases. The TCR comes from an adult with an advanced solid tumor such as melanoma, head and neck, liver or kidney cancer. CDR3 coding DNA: TGTGCCAGCAGCCCCCGGCTAGCGGGGAACACAGATACGCAGTATTTT. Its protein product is CASSPRLAGNTDTQYF.